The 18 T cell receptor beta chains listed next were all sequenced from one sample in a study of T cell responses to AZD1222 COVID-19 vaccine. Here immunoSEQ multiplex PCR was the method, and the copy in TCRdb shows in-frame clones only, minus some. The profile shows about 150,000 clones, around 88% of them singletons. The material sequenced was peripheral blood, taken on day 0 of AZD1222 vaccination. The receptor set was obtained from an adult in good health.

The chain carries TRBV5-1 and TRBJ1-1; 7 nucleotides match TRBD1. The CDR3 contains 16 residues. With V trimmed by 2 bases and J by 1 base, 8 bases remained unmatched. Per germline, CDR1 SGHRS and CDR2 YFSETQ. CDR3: CASSLSNRGENTEAFF. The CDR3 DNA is TGCGCCAGCAGCTTATCGAACAGGGGCGAGAACACTGAAGCTTTCTTT.

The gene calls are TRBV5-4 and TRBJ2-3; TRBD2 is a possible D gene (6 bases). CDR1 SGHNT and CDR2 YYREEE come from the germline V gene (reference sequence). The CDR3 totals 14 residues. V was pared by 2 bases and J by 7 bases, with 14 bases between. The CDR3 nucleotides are TGTGCCAGCAGCTTAGGACTGGGGACTTATACGCAGTATTTT. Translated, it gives CASSLGLGTYTQYF.

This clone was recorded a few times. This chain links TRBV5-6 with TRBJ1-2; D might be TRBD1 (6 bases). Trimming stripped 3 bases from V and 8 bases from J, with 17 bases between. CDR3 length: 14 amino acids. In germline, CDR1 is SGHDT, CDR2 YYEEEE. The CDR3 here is CASSSNHVRGGYTF. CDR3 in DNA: TGTGCCAGCAGCTCCAACCATGTAAGGGGGGGCTACACCTTC.

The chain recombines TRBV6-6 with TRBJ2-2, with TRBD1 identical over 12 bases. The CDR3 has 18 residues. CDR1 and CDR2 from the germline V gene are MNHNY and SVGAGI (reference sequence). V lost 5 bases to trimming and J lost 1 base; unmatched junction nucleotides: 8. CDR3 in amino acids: CASSRDRGHLGNTGELFF. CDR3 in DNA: TGTGCCAGCAGTCGGGACAGGGGGCATCTTGGGAACACCGGGGAGCTGTTTTTT.

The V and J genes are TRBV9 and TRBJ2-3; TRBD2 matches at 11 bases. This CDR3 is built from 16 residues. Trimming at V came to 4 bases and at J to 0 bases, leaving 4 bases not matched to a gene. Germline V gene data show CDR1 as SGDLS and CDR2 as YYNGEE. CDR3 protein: CASSPRLAGSTDTQYF. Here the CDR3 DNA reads TGTGCCAGCAGCCCCCGACTAGCGGGGAGCACAGATACGCAGTATTTT.

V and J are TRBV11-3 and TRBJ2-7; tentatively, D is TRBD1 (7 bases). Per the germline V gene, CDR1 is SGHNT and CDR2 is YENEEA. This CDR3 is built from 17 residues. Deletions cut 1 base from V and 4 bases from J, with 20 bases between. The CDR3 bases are TGTGCCAGCAGCTTAGTGAGGGGCAGGGGGGTACGATACGAGCAGTACTTC. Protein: CASSLVRGRGVRYEQYF. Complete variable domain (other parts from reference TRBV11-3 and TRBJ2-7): EAGVVQSPRYKIIEKKQPVAFWCNPISGHNTLYWYLQNLGQGPELLIRYENEEAVDDSQLPKDRFSAERLKGVDSTLKIQPAELGDSAVYLCASSLVRGRGVRYEQYFGPGTRLTVT.

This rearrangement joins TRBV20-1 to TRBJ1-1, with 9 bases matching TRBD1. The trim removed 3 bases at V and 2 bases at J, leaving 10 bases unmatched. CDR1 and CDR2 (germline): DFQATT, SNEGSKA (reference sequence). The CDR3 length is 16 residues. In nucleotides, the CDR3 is TGCAGTGCTAGTCCGGGACAGGGAGTCAGAAACACTGAAGCTTTCTTT. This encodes CSASPGQGVRNTEAFF.

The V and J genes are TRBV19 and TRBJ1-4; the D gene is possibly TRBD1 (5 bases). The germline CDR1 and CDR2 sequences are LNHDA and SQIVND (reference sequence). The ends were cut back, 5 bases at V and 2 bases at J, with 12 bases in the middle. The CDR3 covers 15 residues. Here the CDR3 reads CASSRKGVTNEKLFF. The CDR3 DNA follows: TGTGCCAGTAGTCGTAAAGGGGTGACTAATGAAAAACTGTTTTTT.

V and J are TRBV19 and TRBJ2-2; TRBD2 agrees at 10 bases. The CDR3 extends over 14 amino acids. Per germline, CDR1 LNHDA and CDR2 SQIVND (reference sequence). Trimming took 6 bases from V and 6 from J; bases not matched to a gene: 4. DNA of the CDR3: TGTGCCAGTAGGGAGCGGGGGGGTTCCGGGGAGCTGTTTTTT. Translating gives CASRERGGSGELFF.

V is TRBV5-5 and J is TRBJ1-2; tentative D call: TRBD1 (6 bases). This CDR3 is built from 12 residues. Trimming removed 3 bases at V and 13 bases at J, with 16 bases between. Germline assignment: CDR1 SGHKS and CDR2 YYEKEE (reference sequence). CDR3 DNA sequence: TGTGCCAGCAGCTCGACTCAGGGGCTGAGCACCTTC. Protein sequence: CASSSTQGLSTF.

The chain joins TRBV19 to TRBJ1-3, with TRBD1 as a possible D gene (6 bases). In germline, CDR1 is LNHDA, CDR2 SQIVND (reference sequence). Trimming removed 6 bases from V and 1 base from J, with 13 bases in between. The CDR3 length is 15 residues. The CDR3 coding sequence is TGTGCCAGTAGCCTACAGGGTAAATCTGGAAACACCATATATTTT. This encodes CASSLQGKSGNTIYF. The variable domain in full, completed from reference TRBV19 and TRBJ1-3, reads DGGITQSPKYLFRKEGQNVTLSCEQNLNHDAMYWYRQDPGQGLRLIYYSQIVNDFQKGDIAEGYSVSREKKESFPLTVTSAQKNPTAFYLCASSLQGKSGNTIYFGEGSWLTVV.

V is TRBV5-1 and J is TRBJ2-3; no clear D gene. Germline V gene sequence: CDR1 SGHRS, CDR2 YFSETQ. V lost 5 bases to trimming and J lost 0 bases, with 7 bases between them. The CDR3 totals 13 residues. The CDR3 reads CASRSESTDTQYF. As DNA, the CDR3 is TGCGCCAGCAGATCTGAAAGCACAGATACGCAGTATTTT.

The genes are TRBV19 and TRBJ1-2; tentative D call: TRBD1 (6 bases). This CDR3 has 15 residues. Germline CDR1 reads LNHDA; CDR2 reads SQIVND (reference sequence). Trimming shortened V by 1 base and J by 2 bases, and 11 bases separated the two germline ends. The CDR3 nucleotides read TGTGCCAGTAGTATAGTGAACAGGGTAAACTATGGCTACACCTTC. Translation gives CASSIVNRVNYGYTF. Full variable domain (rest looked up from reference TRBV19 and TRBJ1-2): DGGITQSPKYLFRKEGQNVTLSCEQNLNHDAMYWYRQDPGQGLRLIYYSQIVNDFQKGDIAEGYSVSREKKESFPLTVTSAQKNPTAFYLCASSIVNRVNYGYTFGSGTRLTVV.

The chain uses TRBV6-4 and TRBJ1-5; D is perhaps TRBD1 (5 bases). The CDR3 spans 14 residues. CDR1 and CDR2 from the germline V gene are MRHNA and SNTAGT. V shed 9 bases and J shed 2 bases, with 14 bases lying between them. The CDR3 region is CASGGDYRNQPQHF. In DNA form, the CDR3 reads TGTGCCAGTGGGGGAGACTACCGCAATCAGCCCCAGCATTTT.

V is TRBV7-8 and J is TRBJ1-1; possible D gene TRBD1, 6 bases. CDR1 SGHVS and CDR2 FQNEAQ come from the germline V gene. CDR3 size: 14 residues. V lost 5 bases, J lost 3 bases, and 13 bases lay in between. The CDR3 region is CASSPTGWDTEAFF. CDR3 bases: TGTGCCAGCAGCCCTACAGGGTGGGACACTGAAGCTTTCTTT.

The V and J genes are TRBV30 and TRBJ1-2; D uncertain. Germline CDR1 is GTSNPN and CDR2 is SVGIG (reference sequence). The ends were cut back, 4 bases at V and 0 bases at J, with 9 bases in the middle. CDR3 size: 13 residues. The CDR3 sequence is CAWKKDPNYGYTF. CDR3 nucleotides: TGTGCCTGGAAAAAGGATCCTAACTATGGCTACACCTTC.

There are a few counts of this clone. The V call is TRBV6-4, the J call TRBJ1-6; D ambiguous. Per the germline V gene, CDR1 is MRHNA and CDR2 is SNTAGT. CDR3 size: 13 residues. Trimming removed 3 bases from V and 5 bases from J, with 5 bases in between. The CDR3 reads CASSETDNSPLHF. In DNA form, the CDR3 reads TGTGCCAGCAGTGAAACAGATAATTCACCCCTCCACTTT.

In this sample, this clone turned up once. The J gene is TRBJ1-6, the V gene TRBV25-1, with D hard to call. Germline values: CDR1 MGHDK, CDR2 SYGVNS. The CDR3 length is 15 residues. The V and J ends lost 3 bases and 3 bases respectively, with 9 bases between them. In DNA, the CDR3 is TGTGCCAGCAGTGATACGGTCGGCTATAATTCACCCCTCCACTTT. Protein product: CASSDTVGYNSPLHF.